The next 19 T cell receptor beta chains were all read from a single sample in a study of spatial heterogeneity in lung cancer (dated by TCRdb to between 2018 and 2020). Study-level results and caveats: The tumor nonsynonymous mutation count correlated with the number of expanded alpha and beta TCRs within the tumor.

This specimen's time point label, interpreted: sample taken at primary tumor resection. To prepare the library, 5' RACE was applied. The sample was run on a NextSeq 500. The public reads were reanalyzed by TCRdb: fastp trimming at Q25, MiXCR alignment, in-frame beta chains only. Entries that share a CDR3 protein sequence are merged under the most common genes and DNA. This sample has about 18,000 distinct CDR3 sequences in its table, and 9.5% to 10% of those were observed once. The ten largest clones capture about 20% of the sample. These receptors have no identified antigens. The starting material was lung tumor tissue, obtained at surgery. The origin of the receptors is a female donor with early-stage non-small cell lung cancer.

A word on this clonotype: Because this beta chain is a stray read in a library intended to capture alpha chains, its abundance should not be given much weight. Written as DNA, the CDR3 is TGTGCCAGCAGTTTAGGGCCTCCAGGTCAGAGTAATGAAAAACTGTTTTTT. It yields the protein CASSLGPPGQSNEKLFF. The chain recombines TRBV27 with TRBJ1-4, with D unresolved. Trimming took 2 bases from V and 4 from J, leaving 17 bases between them. CDR3 length equals 17 residues. The germline gives CDR1 MNHEY, CDR2 SMNVEV (reference sequence).

This clonotype was counted only a few times. This beta chain was picked up by a library intended for alpha chains and is off target, so its count carries little meaning. The chain joins TRBV20-1 to TRBJ2-1; 8 nucleotides agree with TRBD2. J was trimmed by 7 bases and V by 2 bases; bases with no gene match: 7. The germline gives CDR1 DFQATT, CDR2 SNEGSKA (reference sequence). The CDR3 has 14 residues. The DNA for the CDR3 is TGCAGTGCTAGATACCGGACTAGCCTAAATGAGCAGTTCTTC. It yields the protein CSARYRTSLNEQFF.

Note on this clonotype: A much larger clonotype is one base distant, so this may be a read error. This beta chain came through as a stray read in a library set up for alpha chains, and its size says little. The rearrangement joins TRBV30 to TRBJ2-5; D unclear. The CDR3 is 15 residues long. Trimming took 4 bases from V and 10 from J, leaving 25 bases between them. CDR1 GTSNPN and CDR2 SVGIG come from the germline V gene (reference sequence). This chain's CDR3 is CAWTSGPRMAMVQYF. CDR3 DNA sequence: TGTGCCTGGACGAGTGGTCCCAGGATGGCGATGGTCCAGTACTTC. The complete variable domain, with remaining parts taken from reference TRBV30 and TRBJ2-5, reads SQTIHQWPATLVQPVGSPLSLECTVEGTSNPNLYWYRQAAGRGLQLLFYSVGIGQISSEVPQNLSASRPQDRQFILSSKKLLLSDSGFYLCAWTSGPRMAMVQYFGPGTRLLVL.

The table lists this clonotype with a few counts. This beta chain is an off-target read within a library intended for alpha chains, so its frequency means little. The chain carries TRBV20-1 and TRBJ2-1; 14 bases are shared with TRBD2. V lost 5 bases and J lost 8; bases outside the gene matches: 8. CDR3 length: 15 residues. CDR1 and CDR2 from the germline V gene are DFQATT and SNEGSKA (reference sequence). DNA for the CDR3: TGCAGTGCTCCAACGGGACTAGCGGGGGTAGATGAGCAGTTCTTC. This sequence encodes CSAPTGLAGVDEQFF.

This clonotype was observed many times. Since it is a stray read in a library aimed at alpha chains, this beta chain has a size that is not meaningful. The CDR3 loop reads CASSSGTGGTDTQYF. CDR3 sequence (DNA): TGTGCCAGCAGTTCCGGGACAGGGGGCACAGATACGCAGTATTTT. This rearrangement joins TRBV6-5 to TRBJ2-3; 10 nucleotides align to TRBD1. Trimming cost V 4 bases and J 1 base; bases outside gene matches: 2. The CDR3 sequence is 15 residues long. CDR1 is MNHEY, CDR2 SVGAGI, per germline.

This clonotype was observed many times. This beta chain was picked up by a library intended for alpha chains and is off target, so its count carries little meaning. The chain is built from TRBV9 and TRBJ1-1; 7 bases agree with TRBD1. Germline values: CDR1 SGDLS, CDR2 YYNGEE. With V trimmed by 4 bases and J by 8 bases, 5 bases remained unmatched. The CDR3 contains 12 residues. DNA of the CDR3: TGTGCCAGCAGCCCCTTCAGGGGGGAAGCTTTCTTT. Protein product: CASSPFRGEAFF.

This clonotype was counted ten times or more. At one boundary the junction diverges from the germline segment, which might be a read error. This beta chain appears as a stray read in a library generated for alpha chains; its size is not informative. This rearrangement joins TRBV28 to TRBJ1-6; no firm D call. The CDR3 length is 10 residues. Per germline, CDR1 MDHEN and CDR2 SYDVKM. The CDR3: CASSFSVLPF. For the CDR3, the DNA is TGTGCCAGCAGTTTTAGCGTGCTCCCCTTT.

This clonotype showed up many times. A library prepared for alpha chains yielded this beta chain as an off-target read; its size is of little meaning. The chain carries TRBV20-1 and TRBJ2-7; 11 positions match TRBD2. Trimming cost V 2 bases and J 4 bases; bases outside gene matches: 4. The CDR3 length is 14 residues. CDR1 and CDR2 from the germline V gene are DFQATT and SNEGSKA (reference sequence). DNA of the CDR3: TGCAGTGCTAGATCTAGCGGGGGGTTATACGAGCAGTACTTC. Its protein product is CSARSSGGLYEQYF.

This clonotype has at least ten counts. This beta chain is a stray read from a library made for alpha chains; its abundance is not meaningful. The chain carries TRBV6-2 or TRBV6-3 and TRBJ2-7; D might be TRBD1 (6 bases). Trimming stripped 5 bases from V and 5 bases from J, with 16 bases between. Germline CDR1 is MNHEY and CDR2 is SVGEGT. The length of the CDR3 is 14 residues. The CDR3 sequence is CASSTKQGTDEQYF. The CDR3 nucleotides read TGTGCCAGCAGTACAAAACAGGGTACCGACGAGCAGTACTTC.

This clonotype was seen at least ten times. In a library made to pick up alpha chains, this beta chain is a stray read with a size that means little. The chain recombines TRBV2 with TRBJ2-7; 10 bases match TRBD1. The CDR3 is made up of 12 amino acids. Germline V gene sequence: CDR1 SNHLY, CDR2 FYNNEI. Unmatched junction bases numbered 0, after V lost 6 bases and J lost 4 bases. CDR3 in amino acids: CASRDRGYEQYF. The CDR3 DNA is TGTGCCAGCAGGGACAGGGGGTACGAGCAGTACTTC.

Many counts were recorded for this clonotype. This beta chain turned up in a library designed for alpha chains; as an off-target read, its abundance says little. The rearrangement uses TRBV7-2 and TRBJ2-5; TRBD2 is a possible D gene (6 bases). Trimming removed 1 base from V and 1 base from J, with 7 bases in between. The CDR3 runs 14 residues. In germline, CDR1 is SGHTA, CDR2 FQGNSA. The chain's CDR3 is CASSLVGGQETQYF. For the CDR3, the DNA is TGTGCCAGCAGCTTAGTGGGGGGCCAAGAGACCCAGTACTTC.

This clonotype was observed many times. In a library made to pick up alpha chains, this beta chain is a stray read with a size that means little. The CDR3 here is CSARWAIPNYGYTF. DNA for the CDR3: TGCAGTGCTCGGTGGGCCATTCCTAACTATGGCTACACCTTC. V usage is TRBV20-1 and J usage is TRBJ1-2; D is undetermined. Trimming took off 5 bases at V and 0 bases at J, with 13 bases between the two ends. This CDR3 spans 14 amino acids. CDR1 and CDR2 (germline): DFQATT, SNEGSKA (reference sequence).

This clonotype was detected a few times. A library made for alpha chains picked up this beta chain off target, so its size means little. J is TRBJ2-2 and V is TRBV2; 8 bases fit TRBD1. This CDR3 has 14 amino acids. Germline lookup yields CDR1 SNHLY and CDR2 FYNNEI. With 9 bases clipped from V and 5 bases from J, the junction kept 8 bases outside the gene matches. CDR3 sequence (DNA): TGTGCCAGTGGGGGGACAGGCTGGACCGGGGAGCTGTTTTTT. Its translation is CASGGTGWTGELFF.

This clonotype was observed a handful of times. The library was built for alpha chains, so this beta chain is an off-target read and its size means little. V and J are TRBV30 and TRBJ2-5, with TRBD1 as a possible D gene (6 bases). The V end lost 2 bases, the J end lost 1 base, and 14 bases lay between the germline ends. The CDR3 is made up of 15 amino acids. CDR1 and CDR2 (germline): GTSNPN, SVGIG (reference sequence). The CDR3 DNA sequence: TGTGCCTGGAGTCGGGGTACAGGGTCCCAAGAGACCCAGTACTTC. It is translated as CAWSRGTGSQETQYF. The variable domain in full, completed from reference TRBV30 and TRBJ2-5, reads SQTIHQWPATLVQPVGSPLSLECTVEGTSNPNLYWYRQAAGRGLQLLFYSVGIGQISSEVPQNLSASRPQDRQFILSSKKLLLSDSGFYLCAWSRGTGSQETQYFGPGTRLLVL.

This clonotype occurred many times. This beta chain slipped into a library made for alpha chains as a stray read, so its size is not meaningful. The rearrangement joins TRBV3-1 to TRBJ2-7; TRBD2 might be the D (5 bases). From germline, CDR1 is LGHDT and CDR2 YNNKEL (reference sequence). This CDR3 spans 14 amino acids. V lost 3 bases to trimming and J lost 6 bases, with 15 bases between them. The CDR3 bases are TGTGCCAGCAGCCAGGCCCTAGCTAGTGCCGAGCAGTACTTC. Encoded protein: CASSQALASAEQYF.

Many counts were recorded for this clonotype. This beta chain represents an off-target read in a library built for alpha chains; its size is of limited meaning. The rearrangement links TRBV6-2 or TRBV6-3 to TRBJ2-4, with 7 bases identical to TRBD2. CDR1 is MNHEY and CDR2 is SVGEGT in the germline V gene. The trim removed 7 bases at V and 6 bases at J, leaving 12 bases unmatched. This CDR3 has 15 amino acids. The CDR3 DNA reads TGTGCCAGCACCCCCCGCGAGGGAGGGCTAAACATTCAGTACTTC. Translating it yields CASTPREGGLNIQYF.

This clonotype was detected ten times or more. This beta chain came through as a stray read in a library set up for alpha chains, and its size says little. The genes are TRBV12-3 or TRBV12-4 and TRBJ1-6, with D uncertain. Trimming pared 5 bases from V and 7 bases from J, leaving 12 bases between. CDR3 size: 14 residues. CDR3 in amino acids: CASSPRTENSPLHF. The CDR3, as DNA: TGTGCCAGCAGTCCACGGACGGAAAATTCACCCCTCCACTTT.

In regard to this clonotype: A library prepared for alpha chains yielded this beta chain as an off-target read; its size is of little meaning. This chain joins TRBV11-1 and TRBJ2-1; no reliable D call. V lost 5 bases, J lost 4 bases, and 12 bases lay in between. The CDR3 is 14 amino acids. Germline-derived CDR1 and CDR2 are SGHAT and FQDESV (reference sequence). The CDR3 loop is CASSPADIYNEQFF. As DNA, the CDR3 is TGTGCCAGCAGCCCCGCGGATATTTACAATGAGCAGTTCTTC.

As concerns this clonotype: The library was prepared for alpha chains; this beta chain is a stray read, so its frequency means little. The chain employs TRBV5-4 and TRBJ2-7; weak D call: TRBD1 (5 bases). Per the germline V gene, CDR1 is SGHNT and CDR2 is YYREEE (reference sequence). The CDR3 extends over 15 amino acids. V lost 2 bases and J 5 bases, leaving 17 bases between the germline ends. The CDR3 region has the DNA TGTGCCAGCAGCTTAAGACAGACGAGTAGGGACGAGCAGTACTTC. Amino acid sequence: CASSLRQTSRDEQYF.